The clone carrying this T cell receptor beta chain turned up a few times. Its antigen is still unknown. This entry belongs to a study of vaccination and CD4 T cells after COVID-19. Turning to the study itself: Taking of post-vaccine samples occurred a median around 72 days after dose two (range 14 to 241).

Sequence data for DNA of cultured CD4+ T cells were generated by the Oncomine TCR Beta short-read assay. Genomic DNA extraction was carried out from cultured CD4+ T cells. TCRdb reprocessed the PCR reads with MiXCR, giving one entry per CDR3 protein. Seen here are more than 8,000 distinct CDR3 sequences, 26% observed once, and the top ten hold approximately 11%. Regarding treatment: roughly 11-day PBMC culture with coronavirus spike peptide pools or control peptides (ViraFEST assay). The receptor comes from a human donor who had recovered from COVID-19. Sample: CD4+ T cells from blood, cultured in vitro, taken after SARS-CoV-2 vaccination.

The CDR3 sequence: CASSPGQGKVEQYF. The CDR3 nucleotides read TGTGCCAGCAGCCCTGGACAGGGTAAGGTCGAGCAGTACTTC. The chain links TRBV11-3 to TRBJ2-7; 8 nucleotides line up with TRBD1. Losses at the gene ends were 5 bases for V and 6 bases for J; bases not matched to a gene: 9. CDR3 length equals 14 residues. Germline values: CDR1 SGHNT, CDR2 YENEEA.